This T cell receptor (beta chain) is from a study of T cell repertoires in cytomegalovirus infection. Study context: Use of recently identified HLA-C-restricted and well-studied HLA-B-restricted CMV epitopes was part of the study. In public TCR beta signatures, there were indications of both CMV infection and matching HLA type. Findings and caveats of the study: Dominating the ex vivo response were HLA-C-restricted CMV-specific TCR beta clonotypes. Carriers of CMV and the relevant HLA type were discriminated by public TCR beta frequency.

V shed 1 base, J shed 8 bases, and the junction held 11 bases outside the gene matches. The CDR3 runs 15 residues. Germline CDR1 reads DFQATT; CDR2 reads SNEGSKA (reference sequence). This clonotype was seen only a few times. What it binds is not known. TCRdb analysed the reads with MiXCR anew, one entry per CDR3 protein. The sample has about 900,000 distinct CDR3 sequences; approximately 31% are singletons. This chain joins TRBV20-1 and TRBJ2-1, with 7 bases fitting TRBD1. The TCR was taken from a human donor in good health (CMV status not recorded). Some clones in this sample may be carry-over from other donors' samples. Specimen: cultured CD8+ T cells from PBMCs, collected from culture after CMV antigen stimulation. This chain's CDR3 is CSARGYRGGNYEQFF. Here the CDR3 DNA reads TGCAGTGCTAGAGGATACAGGGGTGGAAATTATGAGCAGTTCTTC.